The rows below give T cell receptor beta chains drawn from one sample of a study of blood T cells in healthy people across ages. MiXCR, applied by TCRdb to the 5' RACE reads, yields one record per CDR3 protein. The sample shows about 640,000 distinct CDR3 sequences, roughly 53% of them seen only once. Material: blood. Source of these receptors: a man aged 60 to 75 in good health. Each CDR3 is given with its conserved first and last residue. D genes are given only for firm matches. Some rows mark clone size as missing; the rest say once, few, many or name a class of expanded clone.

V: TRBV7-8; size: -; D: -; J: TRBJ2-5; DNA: TGTGCCAGCAGCTTAGCCGGACAGACTCAAGAGACCCAGTACTTC; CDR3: CASSLAGQTQETQYF
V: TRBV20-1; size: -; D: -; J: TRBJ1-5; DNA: TGCAGTGCTAGAGAAATGTCCGCCGGGGTCCAGCCCCAGCATTTT; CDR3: CSAREMSAGVQPQHF
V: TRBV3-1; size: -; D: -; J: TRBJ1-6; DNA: TGTGCCAGCAGCCAAGTCAAGGGGAGGGATTCACCCCTCCACTTT; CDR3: CASSQVKGRDSPLHF
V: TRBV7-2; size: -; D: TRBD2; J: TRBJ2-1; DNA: TGTGCCAGCAGCTTAGTAGCGGGGGGGGGCAGCTCCTACAATGAGCAGTTCTTC; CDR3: CASSLVAGGGSSYNEQFF
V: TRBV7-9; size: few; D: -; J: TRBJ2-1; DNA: TGTGCCAGCAGCTCCACATGGCACAGCTCCTACAATGAGCAGTTCTTC; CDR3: CASSSTWHSSYNEQFF
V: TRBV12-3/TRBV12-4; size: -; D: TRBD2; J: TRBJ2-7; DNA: TGTGCCAGCAGTTTGCGTCTAGCGGGGAATTACGAGCAGTACTTC; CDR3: CASSLRLAGNYEQYF
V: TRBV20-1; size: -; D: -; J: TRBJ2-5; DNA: TGCAGTGCTAGAGTAACAGGTCAAGAGACCCAGTACTTC; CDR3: CSARVTGQETQYF
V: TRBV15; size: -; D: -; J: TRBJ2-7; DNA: TGTGCCACCAGCAGGCAACAGGATCTTCCTTCCGAGCAGTACTTC; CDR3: CATSRQQDLPSEQYF
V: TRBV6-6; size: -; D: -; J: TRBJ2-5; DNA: TGTGCCAGCAGTTACCCAGCGGACCAAGAGGCCCAGTACTTC; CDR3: CASSYPADQEAQYF
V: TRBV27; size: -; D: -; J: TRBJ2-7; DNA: TGTGCCAGCTCCCGGGGCCCCTACGAGCAGTACTTC; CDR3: CASSRGPYEQYF
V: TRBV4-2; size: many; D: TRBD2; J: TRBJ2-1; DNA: TGTGCCAGCAGTCCGGGGTCGGCGGGGGAAACCTACAATGAGCAGTTCTTC; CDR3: CASSPGSAGETYNEQFF
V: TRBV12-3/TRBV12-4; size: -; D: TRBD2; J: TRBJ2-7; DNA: TGTGCCAGCATGGTTGAAGCGGGGGGCTACGAGCAGTACTTC; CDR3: CASMVEAGGYEQYF